This T cell receptor beta chain was obtained from a study of response to subunit inactivated influenza vaccine. The germline V gene encodes CDR1 SQVTM and CDR2 ANQGSEA. CDR3 length: 17 amino acids. Trimming removed 0 bases at V and 1 base at J, with 16 bases between. This clonotype was counted only a few times. Its antigen is currently unknown. Study findings and constraints: That few new T cells are recruited by each seasonal influenza vaccination was the authors' suggestion.

MiXCR, run by TCRdb on the RT-PCR reads, gives a single entry per CDR3 protein. Here the sample spans around 580,000 distinct CDR3 sequences, less than 15% being singletons. This TCR was recovered from a man between 50 and 59 years old who received an inactivated influenza vaccine. The chain carries TRBV29-1 and TRBJ2-1, with D perhaps TRBD1 or TRBD2 (5 bases each). The sequencing used PBMCs from blood, collected roughly 12 days after vaccination. CDR3 in DNA: TGCAGCGTTGAAGATGGGGGAATGGCGACATCCTACAATGAGCAGTTCTTC. This gives the protein CSVEDGGMATSYNEQFF.